The clone carrying this T cell receptor (beta chain) has ten or more counts. Its antigen is unidentified. These data belong to a study of post-analysis software for immune sequencing data. V was clipped by 5 bases and J by 3 bases, with 8 bases between them. This CDR3 contains 13 residues. CDR1 is SGHTA and CDR2 is FQGNSA in the germline V gene. Unique molecular identifiers were present in the TCR beta cDNA libraries. TCRdb reprocessed the PCR reads with MiXCR, giving one entry per CDR3 protein. Of hundreds of thousands of distinct CDR3 sequences in the sample, 55% to 70% are singletons; the top ten hold approximately 11%. Study outcomes and limitations: In patients, roughly 5 TRBV segments were more frequent than in controls, with TRBV5-6, TRBV5-1 and TRBV20-1 among them.

This clonotype was obtained from a girl aged 2-15 years with multiple sclerosis. The chain links TRBV7-2 to TRBJ1-5; D ambiguous. Input material: blood. The CDR3 coding sequence is TGTGCCAGCAGCGGCAGCTTCAATCAGCCCCAGCATTTT. Its protein product is CASSGSFNQPQHF. The full variable domain, with the rest looked up from reference TRBV7-2 and TRBJ1-5, is GAGVSQSPSNKVTEKGKDVELRCDPISGHTALYWYRQSLGQGLEFLIYFQGNSAPDKSGLPSDRFSAERTGGSVSTLTIQRTQQEDSAVYLCASSGSFNQPQHFGDGTRLSIL.